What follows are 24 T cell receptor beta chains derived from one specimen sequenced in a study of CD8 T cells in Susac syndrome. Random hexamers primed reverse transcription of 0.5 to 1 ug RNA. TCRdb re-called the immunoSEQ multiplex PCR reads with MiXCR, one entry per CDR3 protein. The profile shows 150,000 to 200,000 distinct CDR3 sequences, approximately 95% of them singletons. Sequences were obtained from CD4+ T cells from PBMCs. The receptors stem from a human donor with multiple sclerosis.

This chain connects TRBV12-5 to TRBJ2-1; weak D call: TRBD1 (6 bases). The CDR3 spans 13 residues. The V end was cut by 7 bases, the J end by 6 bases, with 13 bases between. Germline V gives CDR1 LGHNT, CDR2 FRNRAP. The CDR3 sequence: CASEVDSSNEQFF. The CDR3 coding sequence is TGTGCTAGTGAGGTGGACAGCAGCAATGAGCAGTTCTTC.

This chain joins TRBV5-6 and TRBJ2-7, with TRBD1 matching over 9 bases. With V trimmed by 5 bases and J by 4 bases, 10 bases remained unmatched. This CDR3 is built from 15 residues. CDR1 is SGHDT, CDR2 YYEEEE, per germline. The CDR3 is CASRPPGGQGYEQYF. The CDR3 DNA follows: TGTGCCAGCAGGCCCCCCGGGGGACAGGGTTACGAGCAGTACTTC.

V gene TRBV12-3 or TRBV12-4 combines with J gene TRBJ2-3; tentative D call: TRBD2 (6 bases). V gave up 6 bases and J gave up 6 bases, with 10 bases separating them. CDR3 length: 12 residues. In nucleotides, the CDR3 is TGTGCCAGCAGGTTGAGCGGGGATACGCAGTATTTT. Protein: CASRLSGDTQYF.

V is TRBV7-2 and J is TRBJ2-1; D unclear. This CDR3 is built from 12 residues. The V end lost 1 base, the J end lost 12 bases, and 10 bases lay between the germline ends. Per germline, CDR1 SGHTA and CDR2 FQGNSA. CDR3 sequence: CASSLDFSTQFF. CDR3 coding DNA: TGTGCCAGCAGCTTAGACTTCTCGACGCAGTTCTTC. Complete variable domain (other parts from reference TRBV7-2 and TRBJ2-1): GAGVSQSPSNKVTEKGKDVELRCDPISGHTALYWYRQSLGQGLEFLIYFQGNSAPDKSGLPSDRFSAERTGGSVSTLTIQRTQQEDSAVYLCASSLDFSTQFFGPGTRLTVL.

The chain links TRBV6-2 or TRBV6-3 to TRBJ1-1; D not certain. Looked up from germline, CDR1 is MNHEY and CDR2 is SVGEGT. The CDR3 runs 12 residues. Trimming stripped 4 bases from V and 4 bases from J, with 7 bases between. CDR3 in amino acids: CASSSLGTEAFF. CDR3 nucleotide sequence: TGTGCCAGCAGTTCCCTGGGCACTGAAGCTTTCTTT.

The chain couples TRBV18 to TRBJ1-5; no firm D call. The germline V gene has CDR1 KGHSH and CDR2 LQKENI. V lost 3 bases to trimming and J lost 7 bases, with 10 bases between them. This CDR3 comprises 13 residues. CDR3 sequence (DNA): TGTGCCAGCTCACCCGACATGCGGCAGCCCCAGCATTTT. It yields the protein CASSPDMRQPQHF.

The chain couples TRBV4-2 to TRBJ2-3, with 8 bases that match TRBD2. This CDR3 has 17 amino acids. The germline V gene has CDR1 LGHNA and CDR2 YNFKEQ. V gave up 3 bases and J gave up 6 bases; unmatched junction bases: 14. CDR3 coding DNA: TGTGCCAGCAGCCAGGCCCGGGGTAGCGGGGTCGCCGATACGCAGTATTTT. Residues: CASSQARGSGVADTQYF.

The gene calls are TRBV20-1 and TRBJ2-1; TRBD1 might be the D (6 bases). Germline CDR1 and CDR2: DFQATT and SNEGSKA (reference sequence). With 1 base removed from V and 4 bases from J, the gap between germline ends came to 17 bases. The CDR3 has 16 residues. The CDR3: CSARGGQPSAYNEQFF. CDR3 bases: TGCAGTGCTAGAGGCGGACAGCCCTCCGCATACAATGAGCAGTTCTTC.

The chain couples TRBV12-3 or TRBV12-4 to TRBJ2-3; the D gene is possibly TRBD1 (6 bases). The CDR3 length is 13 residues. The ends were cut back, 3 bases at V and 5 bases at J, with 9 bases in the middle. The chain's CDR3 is CASSFEGGDTQYF. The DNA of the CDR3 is TGTGCCAGCAGTTTTGAAGGGGGAGATACGCAGTATTTT.

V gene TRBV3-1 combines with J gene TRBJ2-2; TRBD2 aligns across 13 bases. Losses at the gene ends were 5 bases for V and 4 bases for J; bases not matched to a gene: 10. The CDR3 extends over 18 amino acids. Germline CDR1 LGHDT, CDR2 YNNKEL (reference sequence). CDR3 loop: CASSSLAGGPGGTGELFF. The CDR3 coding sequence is TGTGCCAGCAGCTCACTAGCGGGAGGGCCCGGGGGCACCGGGGAGCTGTTTTTT.

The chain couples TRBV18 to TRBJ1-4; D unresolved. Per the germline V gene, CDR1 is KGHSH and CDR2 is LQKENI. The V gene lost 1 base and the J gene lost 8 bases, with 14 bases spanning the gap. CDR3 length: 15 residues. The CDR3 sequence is CASSPRQAYQEKLFF. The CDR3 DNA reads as TGTGCCAGCTCACCACGGCAGGCCTATCAGGAAAAACTGTTTTTT.

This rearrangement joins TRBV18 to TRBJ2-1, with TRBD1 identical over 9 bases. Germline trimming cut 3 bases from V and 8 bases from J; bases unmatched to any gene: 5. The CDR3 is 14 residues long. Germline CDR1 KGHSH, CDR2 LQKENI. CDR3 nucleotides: TGTGCCAGCTCACCCGGGACAGGGTTGGATGAGCAGTTCTTC. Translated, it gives CASSPGTGLDEQFF.

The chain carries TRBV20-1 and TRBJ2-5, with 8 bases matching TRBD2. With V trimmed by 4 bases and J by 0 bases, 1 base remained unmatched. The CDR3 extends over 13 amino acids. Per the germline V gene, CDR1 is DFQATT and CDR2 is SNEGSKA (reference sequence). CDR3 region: CSAISGNQETQYF. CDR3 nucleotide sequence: TGCAGTGCTATTAGCGGGAACCAAGAGACCCAGTACTTC.

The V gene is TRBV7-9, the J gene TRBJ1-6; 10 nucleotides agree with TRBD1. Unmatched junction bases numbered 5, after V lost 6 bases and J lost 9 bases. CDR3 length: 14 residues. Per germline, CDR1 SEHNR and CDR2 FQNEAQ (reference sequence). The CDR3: CASRPTGGGSPLHF. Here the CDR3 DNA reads TGTGCCAGCAGGCCGACAGGGGGCGGTTCACCCCTCCACTTT.

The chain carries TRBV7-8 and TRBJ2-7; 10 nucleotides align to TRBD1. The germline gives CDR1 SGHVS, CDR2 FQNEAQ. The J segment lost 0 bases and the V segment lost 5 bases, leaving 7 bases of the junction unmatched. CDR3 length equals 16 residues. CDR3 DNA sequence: TGTGCCAGCAGCGCGTCCGGGACAGGGGCCTCCTACGAGCAGTACTTC. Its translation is CASSASGTGASYEQYF.

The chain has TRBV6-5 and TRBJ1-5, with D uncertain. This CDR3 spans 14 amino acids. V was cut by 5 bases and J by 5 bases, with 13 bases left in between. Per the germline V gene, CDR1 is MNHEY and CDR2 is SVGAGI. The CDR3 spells CASSRLNGDQPQHF. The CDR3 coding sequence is TGTGCCAGCAGTAGACTTAACGGGGATCAGCCCCAGCATTTT.

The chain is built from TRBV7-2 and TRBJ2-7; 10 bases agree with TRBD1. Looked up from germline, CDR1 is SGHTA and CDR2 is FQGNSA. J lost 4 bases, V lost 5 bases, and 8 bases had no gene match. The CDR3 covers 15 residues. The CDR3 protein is CASSLNRDRGYEQYF. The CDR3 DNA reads TGTGCCAGCAGCCTTAACCGGGACAGGGGATACGAGCAGTACTTC.

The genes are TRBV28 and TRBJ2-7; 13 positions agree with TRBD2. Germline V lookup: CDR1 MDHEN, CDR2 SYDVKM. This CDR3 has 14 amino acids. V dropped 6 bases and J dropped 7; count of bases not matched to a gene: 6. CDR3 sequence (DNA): TGTGCCAGCAGACTAGCGGGGGGGGCCCAGGAGCAGTACTTC. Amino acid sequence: CASRLAGGAQEQYF.

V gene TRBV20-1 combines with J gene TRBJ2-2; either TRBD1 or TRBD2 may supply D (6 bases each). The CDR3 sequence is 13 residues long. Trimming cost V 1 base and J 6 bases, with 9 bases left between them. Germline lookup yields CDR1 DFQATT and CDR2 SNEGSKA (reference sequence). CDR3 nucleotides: TGCAGTGCTAGAGCTAGGGGGGCCGGGGAGCTGTTTTTT. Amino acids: CSARARGAGELFF.

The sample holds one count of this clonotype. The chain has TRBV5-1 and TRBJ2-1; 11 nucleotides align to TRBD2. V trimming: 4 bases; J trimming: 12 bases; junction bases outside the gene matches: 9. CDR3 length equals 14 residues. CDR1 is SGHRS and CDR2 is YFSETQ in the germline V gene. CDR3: CASSVKTSGSRQFF. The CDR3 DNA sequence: TGCGCCAGCAGCGTAAAAACTAGCGGGAGTCGGCAGTTCTTC.

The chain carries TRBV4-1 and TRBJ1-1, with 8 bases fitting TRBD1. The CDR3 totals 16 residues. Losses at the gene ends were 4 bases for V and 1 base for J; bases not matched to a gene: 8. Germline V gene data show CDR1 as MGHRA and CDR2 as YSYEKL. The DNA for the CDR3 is TGCGCCAGCAGCCGGGACGGACAGGGTTGGAACACTGAAGCTTTCTTT. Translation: CASSRDGQGWNTEAFF.

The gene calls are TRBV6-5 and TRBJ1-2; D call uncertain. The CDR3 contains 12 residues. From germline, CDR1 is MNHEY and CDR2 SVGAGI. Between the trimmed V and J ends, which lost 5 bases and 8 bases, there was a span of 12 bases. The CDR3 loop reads CASSRRQSGYTF. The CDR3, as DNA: TGTGCCAGCAGTCGACGTCAATCCGGCTACACCTTC.

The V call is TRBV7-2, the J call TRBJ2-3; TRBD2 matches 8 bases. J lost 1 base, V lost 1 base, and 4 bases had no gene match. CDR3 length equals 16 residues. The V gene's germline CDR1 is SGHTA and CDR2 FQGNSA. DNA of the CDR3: TGTGCCAGCAGCTTAGTCGCGGGAGGCCGCACAGATACGCAGTATTTT. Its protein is CASSLVAGGRTDTQYF.

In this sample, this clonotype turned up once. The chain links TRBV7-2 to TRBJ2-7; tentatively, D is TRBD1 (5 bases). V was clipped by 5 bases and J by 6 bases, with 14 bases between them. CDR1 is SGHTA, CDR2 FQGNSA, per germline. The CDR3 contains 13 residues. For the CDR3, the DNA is TGTGCCAGCAGCGCAACCCCAGGGATCGAGCAGTACTTC. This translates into CASSATPGIEQYF.